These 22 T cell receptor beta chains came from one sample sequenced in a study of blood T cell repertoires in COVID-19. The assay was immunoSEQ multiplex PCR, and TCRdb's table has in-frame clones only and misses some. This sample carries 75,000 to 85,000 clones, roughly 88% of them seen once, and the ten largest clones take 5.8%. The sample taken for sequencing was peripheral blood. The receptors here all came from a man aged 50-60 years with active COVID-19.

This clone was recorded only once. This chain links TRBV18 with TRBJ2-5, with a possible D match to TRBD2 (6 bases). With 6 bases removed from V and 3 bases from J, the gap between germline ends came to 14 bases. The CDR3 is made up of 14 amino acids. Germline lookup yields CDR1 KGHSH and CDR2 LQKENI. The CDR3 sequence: CASSRGARKETQYF. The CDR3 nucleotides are TGTGCCAGCTCCCGCGGGGCCAGGAAAGAGACCCAGTACTTC.

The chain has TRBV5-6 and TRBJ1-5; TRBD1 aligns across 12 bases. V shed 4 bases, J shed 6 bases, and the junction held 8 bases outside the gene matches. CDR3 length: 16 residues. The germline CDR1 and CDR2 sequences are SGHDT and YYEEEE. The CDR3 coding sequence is TGTGCCAGCAGCAGGGGGGACAGGGGGCTTAGTCAGCCCCAGCATTTT. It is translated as CASSRGDRGLSQPQHF.

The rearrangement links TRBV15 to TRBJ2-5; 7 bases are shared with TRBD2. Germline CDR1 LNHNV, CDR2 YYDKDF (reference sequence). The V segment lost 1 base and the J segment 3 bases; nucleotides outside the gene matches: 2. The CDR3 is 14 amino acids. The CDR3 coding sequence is TGTGCCACCAGCAGAGTAAGCGGGGAAGAGACCCAGTACTTC. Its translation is CATSRVSGEETQYF. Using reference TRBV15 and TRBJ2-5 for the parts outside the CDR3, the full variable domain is DAMVIQNPRYQVTQFGKPVTLSCSQTLNHNVMYWYQQKSSQAPKLLFHYYDKDFNNEADTPDNFQSRRPNTSFCFLDIRSPGLGDTAMYLCATSRVSGEETQYFGPGTRLLVL.

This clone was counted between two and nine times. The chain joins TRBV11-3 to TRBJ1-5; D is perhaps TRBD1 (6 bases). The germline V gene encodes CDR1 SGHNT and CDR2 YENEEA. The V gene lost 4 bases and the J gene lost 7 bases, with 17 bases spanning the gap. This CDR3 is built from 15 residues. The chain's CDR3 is CASSSEQGLEQPQHF. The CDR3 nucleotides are TGTGCCAGCAGCTCGGAACAGGGTTTAGAGCAGCCCCAGCATTTT.

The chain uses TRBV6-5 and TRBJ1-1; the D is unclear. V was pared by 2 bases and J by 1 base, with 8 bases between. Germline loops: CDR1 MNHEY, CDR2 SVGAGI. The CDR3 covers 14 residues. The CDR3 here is CASSYLGENTEAFF. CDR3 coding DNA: TGTGCCAGCAGTTACCTCGGAGAGAACACTGAAGCTTTCTTT.

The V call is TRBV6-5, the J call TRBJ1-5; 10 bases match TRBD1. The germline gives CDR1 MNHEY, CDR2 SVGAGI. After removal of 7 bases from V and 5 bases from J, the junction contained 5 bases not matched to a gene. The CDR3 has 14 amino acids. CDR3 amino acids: CASTPGTGDQPQHF. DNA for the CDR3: TGTGCCAGCACCCCGGGGACAGGGGATCAGCCCCAGCATTTT.

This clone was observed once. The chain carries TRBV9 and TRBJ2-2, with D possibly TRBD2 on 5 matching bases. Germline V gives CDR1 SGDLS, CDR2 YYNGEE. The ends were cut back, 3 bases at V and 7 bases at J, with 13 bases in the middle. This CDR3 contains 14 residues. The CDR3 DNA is TGTGCCAGCAGCGCCGGGAATCGCGGCGGGGAGCTGTTTTTT. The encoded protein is CASSAGNRGGELFF.

In DNA form, the CDR3 reads TGTGCCAGCAGTTTAGGAGTAGCGGGTTATACGCAGTATTTT. This codes for CASSLGVAGYTQYF. V is TRBV27 and J is TRBJ2-3, with 7 bases matching TRBD2. This CDR3 has 14 amino acids. CDR1 is MNHEY and CDR2 is SMNVEV in the germline V gene (reference sequence). J lost 7 bases, V lost 2 bases, and 6 bases had no gene match.

The CDR3 coding sequence is TGTGCCAGTATCCTAAGTCCAGGGTATGGCTACACCTTC. The encoded protein is CASILSPGYGYTF. The V call is TRBV19, the J call TRBJ1-2, with D possibly being TRBD1 (5 bases). Between the trimmed V and J ends, which lost 7 bases and 5 bases, there was a span of 14 bases. From germline, CDR1 is LNHDA and CDR2 SQIVND (reference sequence). The CDR3 consists of 13 residues.

The CDR3 region has the DNA TGCGCCAGCAGCTTGGCGGGCGGGAGACGGACAGATACGCAGTATTTT. Protein: CASSLAGGRRTDTQYF. This chain uses TRBV5-1 with TRBJ2-3; 7 nucleotides align to TRBD2. The length of the CDR3 is 16 residues. The V and J ends lost 0 bases and 3 bases, in that order; junction bases with no gene match: 7. Germline values: CDR1 SGHRS, CDR2 YFSETQ.

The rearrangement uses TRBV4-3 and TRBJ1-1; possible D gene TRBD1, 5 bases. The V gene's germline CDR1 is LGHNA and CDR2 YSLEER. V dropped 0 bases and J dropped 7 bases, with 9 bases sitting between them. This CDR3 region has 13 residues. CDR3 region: CASSQDLGGEAFF. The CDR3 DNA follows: TGCGCCAGCAGCCAAGATCTGGGGGGTGAAGCTTTCTTT.

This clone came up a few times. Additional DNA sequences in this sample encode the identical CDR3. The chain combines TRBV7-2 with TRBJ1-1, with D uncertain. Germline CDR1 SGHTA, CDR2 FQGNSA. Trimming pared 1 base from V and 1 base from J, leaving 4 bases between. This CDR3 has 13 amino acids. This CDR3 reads CASSLGRNTEAFF. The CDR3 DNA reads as TGTGCCAGCAGCTTAGGCAGGAACACTGAAGCTTTCTTT.

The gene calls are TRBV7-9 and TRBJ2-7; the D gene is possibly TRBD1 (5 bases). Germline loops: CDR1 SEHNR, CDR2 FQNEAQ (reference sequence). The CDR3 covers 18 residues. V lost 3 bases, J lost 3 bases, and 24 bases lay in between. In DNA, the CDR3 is TGTGCCAGCAGCTTTTCTTCCGGTAGTCTTACAGGCCACTACGAGCAGTACTTC. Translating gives CASSFSSGSLTGHYEQYF.

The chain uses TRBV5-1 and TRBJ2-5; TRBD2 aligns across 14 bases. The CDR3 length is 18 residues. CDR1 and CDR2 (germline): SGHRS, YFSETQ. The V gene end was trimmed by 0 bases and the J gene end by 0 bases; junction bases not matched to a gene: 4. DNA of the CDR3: TGCGCCAGCAGCTTGGGGAGGACTAGCGGGGGGTACCAAGAGACCCAGTACTTC. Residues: CASSLGRTSGGYQETQYF.

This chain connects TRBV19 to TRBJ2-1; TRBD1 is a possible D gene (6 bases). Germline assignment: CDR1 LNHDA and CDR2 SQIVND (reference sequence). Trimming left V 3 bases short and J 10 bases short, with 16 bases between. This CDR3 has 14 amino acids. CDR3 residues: CASSIWVGDREQFF. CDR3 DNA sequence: TGTGCCAGTAGTATCTGGGTAGGCGACAGGGAGCAGTTCTTC. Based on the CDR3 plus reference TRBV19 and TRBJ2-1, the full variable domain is DGGITQSPKYLFRKEGQNVTLSCEQNLNHDAMYWYRQDPGQGLRLIYYSQIVNDFQKGDIAEGYSVSREKKESFPLTVTSAQKNPTAFYLCASSIWVGDREQFFGPGTRLTVL.

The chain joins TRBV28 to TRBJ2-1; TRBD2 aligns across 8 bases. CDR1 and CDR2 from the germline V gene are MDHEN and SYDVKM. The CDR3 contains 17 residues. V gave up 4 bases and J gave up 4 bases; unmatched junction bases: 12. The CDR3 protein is CASSSPLRAGGYNEQFF. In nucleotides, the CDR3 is TGTGCCAGCAGTTCCCCCCTTCGTGCGGGGGGTTACAATGAGCAGTTCTTC.

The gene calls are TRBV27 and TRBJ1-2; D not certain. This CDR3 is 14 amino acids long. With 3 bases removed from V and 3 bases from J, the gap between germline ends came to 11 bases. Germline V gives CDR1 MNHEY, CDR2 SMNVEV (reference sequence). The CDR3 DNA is TGTGCCAGCAGTTTCGAACCGGGGTACTATGGCTACACCTTC. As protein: CASSFEPGYYGYTF.

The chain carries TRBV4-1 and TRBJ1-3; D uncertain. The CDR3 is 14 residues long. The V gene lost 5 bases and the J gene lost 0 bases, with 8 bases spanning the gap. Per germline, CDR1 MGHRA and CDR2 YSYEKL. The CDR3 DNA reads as TGCGCCAGCAGCGCACAACACTCTGGAAACACCATATATTTT. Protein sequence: CASSAQHSGNTIYF.

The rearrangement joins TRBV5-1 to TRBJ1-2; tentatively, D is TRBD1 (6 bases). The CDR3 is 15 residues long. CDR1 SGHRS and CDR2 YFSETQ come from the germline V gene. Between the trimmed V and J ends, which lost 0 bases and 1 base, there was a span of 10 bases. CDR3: CASSLGLDSNYGYTF. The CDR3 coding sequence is TGCGCCAGCAGCTTGGGTCTGGACAGTAACTATGGCTACACCTTC.

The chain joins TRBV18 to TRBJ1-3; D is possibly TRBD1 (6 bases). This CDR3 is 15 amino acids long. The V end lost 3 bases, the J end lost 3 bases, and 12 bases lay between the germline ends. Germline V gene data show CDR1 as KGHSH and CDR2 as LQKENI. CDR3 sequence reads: CASSPSGTIGNTIYF. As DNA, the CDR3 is TGTGCCAGCTCACCTTCCGGGACAATTGGAAACACCATATATTTT.

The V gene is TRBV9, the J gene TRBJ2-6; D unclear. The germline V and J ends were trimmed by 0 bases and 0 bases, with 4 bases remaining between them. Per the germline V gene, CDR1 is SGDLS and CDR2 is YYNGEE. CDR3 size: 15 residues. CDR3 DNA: TGTGCCAGCAGCGTAGTCCGCTCTGGGGCCAACGTCCTGACTTTC. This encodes CASSVVRSGANVLTF.

The CDR3 loop reads CASSWTSGGARNEQFF. Here the CDR3 DNA reads TGTGCCAGCAGCTGGACTAGCGGGGGGGCTCGCAATGAGCAGTTCTTC. V is TRBV5-6 and J is TRBJ2-1, with 15 bases that match TRBD2. The germline gives CDR1 SGHDT, CDR2 YYEEEE. Trimming cost V 3 bases and J 6 bases; bases outside gene matches: 4. This CDR3 comprises 16 residues.